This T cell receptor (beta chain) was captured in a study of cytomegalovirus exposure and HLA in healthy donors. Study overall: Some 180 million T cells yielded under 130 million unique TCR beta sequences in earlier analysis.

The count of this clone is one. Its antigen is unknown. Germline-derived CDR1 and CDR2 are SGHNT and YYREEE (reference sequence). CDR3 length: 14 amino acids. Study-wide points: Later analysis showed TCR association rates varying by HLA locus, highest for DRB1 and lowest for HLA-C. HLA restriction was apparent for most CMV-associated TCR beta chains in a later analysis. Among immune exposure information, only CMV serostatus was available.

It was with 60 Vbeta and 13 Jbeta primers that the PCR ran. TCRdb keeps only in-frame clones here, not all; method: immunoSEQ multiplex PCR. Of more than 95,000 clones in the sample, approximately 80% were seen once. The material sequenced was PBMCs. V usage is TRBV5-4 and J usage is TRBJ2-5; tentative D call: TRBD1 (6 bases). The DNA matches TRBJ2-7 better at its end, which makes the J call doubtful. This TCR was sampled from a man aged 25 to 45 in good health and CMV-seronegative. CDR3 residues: CASSPGTSPVEQYF. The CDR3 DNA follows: TGTGCCAGCAGTCCCGGGACAAGCCCTGTCGAGCAGTACTTC.